The rows below give T cell receptor beta chains drawn from one sample of a study of Graves' ophthalmopathy and Graves' hyperthyroidism. TCRdb fed the multiplex PCR reads into MiXCR, producing one record per CDR3 protein. The data contain hundreds of thousands of distinct CDR3 sequences, roughly 40% of them singletons. Material for sequencing was peripheral blood. Every receptor here comes from an adult man with Graves' ophthalmopathy. Both conserved end residues are part of each CDR3. A D gene is named only where the DNA matches it firmly. Size values are once, few and many counts, or a class for expanded clones, and some rows have none.

clone_size	v_call	j_call	d_call	cdr3_nt	cdr3_aa
few	TRBV6-5	TRBJ2-5	-	TGTGCCAGCGGCAGGGCGGTGGGAGAGACCCAGTACTTC	CASGRAVGETQYF
few	TRBV7-2	TRBJ2-7	TRBD1	TGTGCCAGCAGCCGAGGGGGGCGCCAGGGGGCTTACGAGCAGTACTTC	CASSRGGRQGAYEQYF
few	TRBV7-2	TRBJ2-7	TRBD2	TGTGCCAGCAGCTTAGCTAGCGGGGATTCCTACGAGCAGTACTTC	CASSLASGDSYEQYF
many	TRBV12-3/TRBV12-4	TRBJ2-5	-	TGTGCCAGCAGTCCATATACAGGGATTGGGGAGACCCAGTACTTC	CASSPYTGIGETQYF
-	TRBV7-9	TRBJ2-2	-	TGTGCCAGCGAAATTCGAGTGGATTCAGGGAACACCGGGGAGCTGTTTTTT	CASEIRVDSGNTGELFF
-	TRBV15	TRBJ1-2	-	TGTGCCACCAGCAGAGGGACATCCGACTATGGCTACACCTTC	CATSRGTSDYGYTF
-	TRBV7-9	TRBJ1-5	-	TGTGCCAGCAGTCCCCTCAGGGCTCCAGGTATCCAGCCCCAGCATTTT	CASSPLRAPGIQPQHF
many	TRBV29-1	TRBJ1-6	-	TGCAGCGTCCCCCCTGCTGCCCTCCACTTT	CSVPPAALHF
-	TRBV29-1	TRBJ1-2	TRBD1	TGCAGCGTTGATCCCAGGACAGGGGTAGCGGCGGGCTATGGCTACACCTTC	CSVDPRTGVAAGYGYTF
few	TRBV6-4	TRBJ2-2	-	TGTGCCAGCAGTGACCGAGGGGCAGGGGAACTGTTTTTT	CASSDRGAGELFF
-	TRBV2	TRBJ1-5	-	TGTGCCAGCAGTGAAGTCGGGGGGGGCAATCAGCCCCAGCATTTT	CASSEVGGGNQPQHF